This T cell receptor beta chain was sequenced for a study of cytomegalovirus exposure and HLA in healthy donors (dated by TCRdb to the late 2010s). For the wider study: An earlier analysis of 587 of the donors reported over 250 Gb of sequence data and 95 million to 140 million unique TCR beta sequences obtained from around 190 million T cells. A separate validation cohort of some 130 different subjects was used in addition to the 666-subject first cohort. Class I and class II HLA loci were covered by the typing at four-digit resolution. The study profiled the T cell repertoires of about 640 subjects by immunosequencing and related them to cytomegalovirus serostatus. The later analysis used no new phenotypic data to find candidate immune exposures, relying instead on TCR beta sequences and their occurrence across donors. Donor age, sex, ethnicity and CMV serostatus were compiled together with the repertoire data. Of the 300 to 500 genotyped donors, less than 85% were placed in the genetic ancestry cluster associated with self-reported Caucasian donors. The number of donors typed differed by locus, with 629-630 for A, B, C, DRB1 and DQB1, 522 for DQA1, some 570 for DPA1, and over 400 for DPB1. Several DR-DQ haplotypes were handled as single units for association and clustering because linkage in the cohort was strong. The aim of the study was to test whether cataloging public T cell receptors could identify signatures of past pathogen exposure. High-throughput TCR immunosequencing, statistical association of individual TCRs with disease status, and machine learning were combined to predict cytomegalovirus infection status. Among 300 to 500 genotyped donors of the cohort, an average of approximately 220,000 unique TCR beta nucleotide sequences was sequenced per donor, of which 15% to 20% were non-productive. About 320 gigabases of sequencing data and 70 million to 100 million unique TCR sequences were included in an early release covering roughly 700 HLA-typed donors. Every discovery cohort repertoire had been produced on one sequencing platform. To study patterns of TCR occurrence, a later analysis re-analyzed previously published TCR beta repertoires from more than 550 donors and added high-resolution HLA genotyping. A later genetic analysis used genome-wide SNP genotypes for about 65% of the roughly 700 donors, treating that subset as a discovery cohort. An earlier analysis of roughly 580 of the donors used high-throughput TCR beta sequencing to judge whether each TCR beta V gene segment behaved as functional or pseudogenic. General study outcomes and caveats: When HLA alleles, especially DR and DQ, strongly co-occurred, attributing TCR associations to individual alleles was difficult. In vitro tests confirmed that a few of the cytomegalovirus-associated TCR beta chains recognize cytomegalovirus antigens. The study listed approximately 150 TCR beta chains as associated with cytomegalovirus. Only TCR beta chains were sequenced in this cohort, and the absence of alpha or paired-chain data limited detectable features. Because HLA typing was missing for some donors at each locus, association tests included only the typed subset. Sequencing depth was assumed to be roughly uniform across donors in the presence/absence analyses, though that assumption may not hold. A further reported finding was that TCR beta sequences accurately predicted the HLA-A and HLA-B alleles for most subjects in the first cohort. Most TCR sequences were seen in very few donors, while some public TCRs were found in many individuals. Most CMV-associated TCR beta chains appeared to be HLA-restricted in a later analysis, and the HLA associations seemed to be driven largely by CMV exposure. Broadly in line with IMGT annotations, most TCR beta V segments showed up in productive rearrangements about 87% or about 30% of the time in an earlier analysis of about 500 of the donors. A later analysis reported that several top co-occurrence clusters appeared linked to parvovirus B19, influenza, CMV and Epstein-Barr virus. It was suggested by the authors that the approach could potentially be generalized to other disease states and immunological phenotypes. In a later analysis, the rate of TCR association differed among HLA loci, with DRB1 alleles having the most associated TCRs and HLA-C alleles having the fewest. CMV serostatus was the only immune exposure information available for the cohort. Because counts were too low, more than 15 rarely observed V segments, including chromosome 9 orphons, were excluded from the earlier analysis of fewer than 650 of the donors. Some IMGT-functional V segments, including TRBV6-2 and TRBV6-3, could not be distinguished by the 87-base-pair reads and were therefore excluded. A later genetic analysis reported fewer N-insertions in productive TCRs among donors in an Asian-associated ancestry cluster than the roughly 650-donor mean. A later analysis associated 17,000 or so TCR beta sequences with specific HLA alleles at a false discovery rate of 0.05. Linkage disequilibrium might explain the correlated functional status among segregating V segments, but an unknown experimental factor could not be excluded. Cytomegalovirus status was reported to be diagnosed by the classifier with high specificity and sensitivity in both the original and validation cohorts. An association between a missense DCLRE1C variant and V-gene and J-gene trimming of TCR beta chains was found in a later genetic analysis and replicated in an independent cohort. A later analysis found that HLA-associated TCR beta chains were more clonally expanded and had lower generation probabilities than equally common non-associated chains. The sequencing pipeline was judged likely to have produced a cluster of highly shared sequence variants as a technical artifact.

The cohort consisted of approximately 670 healthy bone marrow donors. All cohort members were sampled while nominally healthy, although unrecorded immune exposures were likely present. The donor tested CMV seropositive and was one of the 289 seropositive cohort members. Each donor provided a peripheral blood sample, and peripheral blood mononuclear cells were used for TCR beta sequencing. The Qiagen DNeasy Blood Extraction Kit was used to extract genomic DNA from the blood cell samples. This clone appeared once. Its antigen is still unknown. Per-base quality was not reported, and no clone a single base away is much larger than it. Library preparation used the immunoSEQ multiplex PCR assay. The multiplex PCR relied on a mix of 60 forward primers for TCR Vbeta segments and 13 reverse primers for TCR Jbeta segments. The CDR3 region of rearranged TCR beta genes was amplified from genomic DNA with a multiplex PCR assay. On the Illumina HiSeq System, the amplified TCR beta libraries were sequenced as 87-base-pair reads. The source study handled its data this way. Across the 500 to 700 repertoires, a later analysis counted 78 million or so unique TCR beta chains, some 11 million of which were shared by at least two donors. Raw reads were error-corrected and collapsed into unique sequences by a nearest-neighbor algorithm in which closely related sequences were merged to remove PCR and sequencing errors. CDR3 sequences were aligned to IMGT reference sequences to assign V, D and J gene segments. For a sequence to be retained, a match of at least six nucleotides to both a V gene segment and a J gene segment was required. A rearrangement was called productive if the CDR3 had no stop codons and remained in frame with V and J, and every other rearrangement was called non-productive. CDR3 was defined according to IMGT convention as the region running from the second conserved V-encoded cysteine to the conserved J-encoded phenylalanine. The earlier analysis of about 590 of the donors excluded sequences that lacked an unambiguous match to a single V gene segment. In an earlier analysis of around 600 of the donors, V segments were called functional above 56.7% productive rearrangements and were called segregating when the between-donor standard deviation exceeded 5%. A statistical classification framework was built for diagnosing cytomegalovirus status from the catalog of TCR beta chain sequences. In a later analysis, TCR nucleotide sequences were compared against IMGT/GENE-DB human TR gene sequences so that V and J genes could be assigned. Using the TCRdist pipeline, a later analysis assigned CDR3 sequences along with most-parsimonious VDJ recombination scenarios. In a later analysis, each TCR beta chain was defined by its CDR3 amino acid sequence together with its V-gene family, and reads without a unique V-gene family were excluded. In a later analysis, 450 to 600 highly shared, low-generation-probability nucleotide sequences were removed to address suspected cross-contamination and a sequencing artifact. In a later analysis, a clonal expansion index for each public chain was calculated from normalized within-repertoire ranks of inferred template counts. A later analysis computed generation probabilities with a VDJ recombination model fitted to out-of-frame rearrangements, and checked the results against IGoR. In a later analysis, TCR-TCR, TCR-HLA and TCR-CMV co-occurrence was scored with hypergeometric tests, and a repertoire-size bias correction was applied to TCR pairs. In a later analysis, false discovery rates were estimated by permuting HLA or CMV assignments 20 times. In a later analysis, co-occurring TCRs were grouped using DBSCAN, with TCRdist sequence similarity added in when clustering inside HLA-allele-positive subsets. Co-occurrence clustering excluded repertoires with fewer than 30,000 or more than 120,000 public chains, plus five with anomalous nucleotide sharing. TCRdb took over this immuneACCESS table, retaining in-frame rearrangements with V and J assigned. Such tables are incomplete; in checked studies, under half of the missing clones stem from an unresolved V gene, and the remainder is unexplained. That table furnishes V, J and clone size, whereas the DNA furnished D and trimming. This sample comprises roughly 95,000 clones, 65% to 90% of them detected only once. Of the sample, about 3.7% is held by the ten largest clones.

The CDR3 runs 15 amino acids, cysteine and phenylalanine included. Only the CDR3 part of the read is kept: 45 bases, read in frame from the first base. The germline V gene yields SGHTA for CDR1 and FQGNSA for CDR2. At the junction V is shortened by 2 bases and J by 2 bases; bases outside the gene matches: 3. The sequence links TRBV7-2 to TRBJ2-1; TRBD1 fits 7 bases in the junction. This sequence originates from a man aged 30-40 years in good health and CMV-seropositive. Material for sequencing was PBMCs. The CDR3 protein sequence reads: CASSLTGQTYNEQFF. The DNA sequence follows: TGTGCCAGCAGCTTAACGGGACAGACCTACAATGAGCAGTTCTTC. Full variable domain (CDR3 extended with the reference TRBV7-2 and TRBJ2-1 proteins): GAGVSQSPSNKVTEKGKDVELRCDPISGHTALYWYRQSLGQGLEFLIYFQGNSAPDKSGLPSDRFSAERTGGSVSTLTIQRTQQEDSAVYLCASSLTGQTYNEQFFGPGTRLTVL.